A single sample is the source of the 11 T cell receptor beta chains below, sequenced in a study of CD8 T cells in ankylosing spondylitis. General study findings and limits: For ankylosing spondylitis blood, a TCR beta motif of 7 to 9 highly homologous variants appeared characteristic.

Antigens of these TCRs are unknown. In TCRdb, the 5' RACE reads were re-called with MiXCR into one record per CDR3 protein. This repertoire shows fewer than 400,000 distinct CDR3 sequences, 6.5% to 10% found once; its top ten account for roughly 15%. The sequenced sample consisted of blood, either unsorted or a sorted T cell fraction (not recorded which). The receptors come from a male donor with ankylosing spondylitis.

The chain couples TRBV10-3 to TRBJ2-5; D tentatively fits TRBD1 or TRBD2 (6 bases each). Germline V gene lookup returns CDR1 ENHRY and CDR2 SYGVKD. With 7 bases removed from V and 4 bases from J, the gap between germline ends came to 16 bases. The length of the CDR3 is 14 residues. The CDR3 DNA follows: TGTGCCATCACCGGAGGAGGGGGAGGAGAGACCCAGTACTTC. Translation: CAITGGGGGETQYF.

This clonotype occurred many times. The J gene is TRBJ2-3, the V gene TRBV27; D is unclear. The CDR3 length is 12 residues. The germline gives CDR1 MNHEY, CDR2 SMNVEV (reference sequence). Trimming shortened V by 7 bases and J by 0 bases, and 5 bases separated the two germline ends. CDR3 sequence (DNA): TGTGCCAGCATGGCTAGCACAGATACGCAGTATTTT. Translation gives CASMASTDTQYF.

This chain connects TRBV20-1 to TRBJ2-5, with D perhaps being TRBD1 or TRBD2 (6 bases each). CDR1 and CDR2 from the germline V gene are DFQATT and SNEGSKA (reference sequence). The CDR3 has 15 residues. Trimming took 1 base from V and 5 from J, leaving 17 bases between them. CDR3 bases: TGCAGTGCTAGAGGCCAAGGGGGGCGCTGGGAGACCCAGTACTTC. It translates to CSARGQGGRWETQYF.

This clonotype was observed a few times. The J gene is TRBJ2-3, the V gene TRBV5-1; TRBD2 agrees at 8 bases. The V segment lost 3 bases and the J segment 4 bases; nucleotides outside the gene matches: 10. This CDR3 is built from 16 residues. The V gene's germline CDR1 is SGHRS and CDR2 YFSETQ. CDR3 sequence: CASSSLAGGGADTQYF. The CDR3 DNA reads as TGCGCCAGCAGCTCGCTTGCGGGGGGCGGAGCAGATACGCAGTATTTT.

At least ten counts were recorded for this clonotype. The chain uses TRBV20-1 and TRBJ2-5; 9 nucleotides line up with TRBD2. The CDR3 has 15 amino acids. With V trimmed by 5 bases and J by 5 bases, 12 bases remained unmatched. Germline values: CDR1 DFQATT, CDR2 SNEGSKA (reference sequence). CDR3 sequence: CSAEHLAGYSETQYF. Written as DNA, the CDR3 is TGCAGTGCTGAGCATCTAGCGGGATATTCCGAGACCCAGTACTTC.

This clonotype has a handful of counts. The genes are TRBV3-1 and TRBJ1-3; D uncertain. Trimming shortened V by 2 bases and J by 0 bases, and 11 bases separated the two germline ends. Germline-derived CDR1 and CDR2 are LGHDT and YNNKEL (reference sequence). CDR3 length equals 16 residues. CDR3 sequence: CASSQFPPYSGNTIYF. CDR3 DNA: TGTGCCAGCAGCCAATTCCCGCCATACTCTGGAAACACCATATATTTT.

There are many counts of this clonotype. The V gene is TRBV30, the J gene TRBJ1-1; TRBD1 aligns across 10 bases. Germline loops: CDR1 GTSNPN, CDR2 SVGIG (reference sequence). With 5 bases clipped from V and 1 base from J, the junction kept 1 base outside the gene matches. This CDR3 comprises 13 residues. In DNA, the CDR3 is TGTGCCTGGGACAGGGGGCAGAACACTGAAGCTTTCTTT. Translation: CAWDRGQNTEAFF.

This clonotype has more than one count but fewer than ten. The chain links TRBV6-4 to TRBJ1-1, with TRBD1 as a possible D gene (5 bases). V was cut by 4 bases and J by 4 bases, with 10 bases left in between. Germline lookup yields CDR1 MRHNA and CDR2 SNTAGT. This CDR3 contains 13 residues. The CDR3 protein is CASSVLQGTEAFF. CDR3 nucleotides: TGTGCCAGCAGTGTCCTCCAGGGCACTGAAGCTTTCTTT.

This clonotype appeared many times. The rearrangement uses TRBV7-8 and TRBJ2-3; D ambiguous. With 4 bases removed from V and 5 bases from J, the gap between germline ends came to 7 bases. CDR1 SGHVS and CDR2 FQNEAQ come from the germline V gene. CDR3 length: 12 residues. This CDR3 reads CASSSVVDTQYF. The CDR3 region has the DNA TGTGCCAGCAGCTCGGTGGTAGATACGCAGTATTTT. The full variable domain, with the rest looked up from reference TRBV7-8 and TRBJ2-3, is GAGVSQSPRYKVAKRGQDVALRCDPISGHVSLFWYQQALGQGPEFLTYFQNEAQLDKSGLPSDRFFAERPEGSVSTLKIQRTQQEDSAVYLCASSSVVDTQYFGPGTRLTVL.

This chain links TRBV7-3 with TRBJ1-1; D unresolved. V lost 10 bases and J lost 5, with 20 bases in between. CDR1 and CDR2 (germline): SGHTA, FQGTGA. The CDR3 is made up of 14 amino acids. The CDR3 nucleotides are TGTGCCACCACGGACGGGCTCTTCCGGACTGAAGCTTTCTTT. Protein product: CATTDGLFRTEAFF.

This clonotype was counted only a few times. The gene calls are TRBV28 and TRBJ2-5, with TRBD1 identical over 9 bases. Germline CDR1 MDHEN, CDR2 SYDVKM. V dropped 8 bases and J dropped 2; count of bases not matched to a gene: 3. The CDR3 loop spans 13 amino acids. The CDR3 here is CASAGQGQETQYF. The CDR3 bases are TGTGCCAGCGCCGGACAGGGGCAAGAGACCCAGTACTTC.